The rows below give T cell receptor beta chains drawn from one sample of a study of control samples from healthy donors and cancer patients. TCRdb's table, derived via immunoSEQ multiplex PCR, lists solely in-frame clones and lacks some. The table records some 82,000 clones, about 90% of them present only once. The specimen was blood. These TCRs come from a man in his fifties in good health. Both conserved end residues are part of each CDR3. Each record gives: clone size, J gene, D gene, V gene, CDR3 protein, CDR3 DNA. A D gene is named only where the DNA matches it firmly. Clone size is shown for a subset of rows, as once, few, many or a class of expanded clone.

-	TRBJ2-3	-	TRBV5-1	CASSLQGPDTQYF	TGCGCCAGCAGCTTGCAGGGGCCAGATACGCAGTATTTT
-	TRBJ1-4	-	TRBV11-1	CASSLDPQPGEKLFF	TGTGCCAGCAGCTTAGACCCTCAACCAGGTGAAAAACTGTTTTTT
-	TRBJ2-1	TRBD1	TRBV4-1	CASSQDRGPNEQFF	TGCGCCAGCAGCCAGGACAGGGGTCCGAATGAGCAGTTCTTC
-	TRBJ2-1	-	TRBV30	CAWSVNEQFF	TGTGCCTGGAGTGTAAATGAGCAGTTCTTC
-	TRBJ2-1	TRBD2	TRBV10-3	CAISRTTSGYNEQFF	TGTGCCATCAGCCGCACGACTAGCGGCTACAATGAGCAGTTCTTC
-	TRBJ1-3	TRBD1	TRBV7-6	CASSSGTGFLSRNTIYF	TGTGCCAGCAGCTCCGGGACAGGGTTTTTGTCTCGAAACACCATATATTTT
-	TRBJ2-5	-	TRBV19	CASSSPRQGSGETQYF	TGTGCCAGTAGTTCCCCTCGACAGGGCAGCGGGGAGACCCAGTACTTC
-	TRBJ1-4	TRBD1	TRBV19	CASTEVGTGGEKLFF	TGTGCCAGTACCGAAGTCGGGACAGGTGGTGAAAAACTGTTTTTT
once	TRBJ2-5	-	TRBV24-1	CATSGGPQETQYF	TGTGCCACCAGTGGGGGACCTCAAGAGACCCAGTACTTC
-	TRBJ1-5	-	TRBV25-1	CASRDQPQHF	TGTGCCAGCAGAGATCAGCCCCAGCATTTT
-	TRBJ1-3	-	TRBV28	CASSFGGGNSGNTIYF	TGTGCCAGCAGTTTTGGTGGGGGGAACTCTGGAAACACCATATATTTT
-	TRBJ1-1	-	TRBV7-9	CASSFLETNTEAFF	TGTGCCAGCAGCTTCCTCGAGACGAACACTGAAGCTTTCTTT
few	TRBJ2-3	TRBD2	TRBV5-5	CASSLAGLGGGATDTQYF	TGTGCCAGCAGCTTGGCCGGTCTTGGCGGGGGGGCAACAGATACGCAGTATTTT
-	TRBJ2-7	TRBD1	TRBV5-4	CASSTSGTGVYEQYF	TGTGCCAGCAGCACGTCCGGGACAGGGGTTTACGAGCAGTACTTC
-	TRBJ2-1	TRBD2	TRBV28	CASNSGSSYNEQFF	TGTGCCAGCAATAGCGGGAGCTCCTACAATGAGCAGTTCTTC
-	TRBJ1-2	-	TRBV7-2	CASSKPRGYGYTF	TGTGCCAGCAGCAAGCCCAGAGGCTATGGCTACACCTTC
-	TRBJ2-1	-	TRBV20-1	CSAQRWNEQFF	TGCAGTGCCCAGAGGTGGAATGAGCAGTTCTTC
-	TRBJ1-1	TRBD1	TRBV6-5	CASGDGQGVTEAFF	TGTGCCAGCGGGGACGGACAGGGGGTAACTGAAGCTTTCTTT
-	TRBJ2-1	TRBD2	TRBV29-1	CSADGSSGPTNEQFF	TGCAGCGCCGATGGGTCTAGCGGGCCGACTAATGAGCAGTTCTTC
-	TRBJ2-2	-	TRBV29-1	CSVQDPLETGELFF	TGCAGCGTTCAGGACCCCCTGGAAACCGGGGAGCTGTTTTTT
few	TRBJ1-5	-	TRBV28	CASSSSIEQPQHF	TGTGCCAGCAGTTCCTCCATCGAGCAGCCCCAGCATTTT
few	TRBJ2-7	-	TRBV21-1	CTSPGSYEQYF	TGTACTAGCCCGGGGTCTTACGAGCAGTACTTC
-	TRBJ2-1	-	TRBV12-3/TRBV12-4	CASSLSRGEQFF	TGTGCCAGCAGTCTCTCGCGAGGTGAGCAGTTCTTC
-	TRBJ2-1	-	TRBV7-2	CASIRSAGSSYNEQFF	TGTGCCAGCATCCGATCGGCCGGGTCCTCCTACAATGAGCAGTTCTTC
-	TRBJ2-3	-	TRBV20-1	CSANLQDTQYF	TGCAGTGCTAATCTGCAGGATACGCAGTATTTT
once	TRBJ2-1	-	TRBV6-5	CASVLGPEQFF	TGTGCCAGCGTCCTAGGACCTGAGCAGTTCTTC
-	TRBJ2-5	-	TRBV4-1	CASSQEEGETQYF	TGCGCCAGCAGCCAAGAGGAAGGAGAGACCCAGTACTTC
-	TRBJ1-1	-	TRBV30	CAWSRTSMNTEAFF	TGTGCCTGGAGCCGGACAAGCATGAACACTGAAGCTTTCTTT
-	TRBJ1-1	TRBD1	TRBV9	CASSVSTGAVEAFF	TGTGCCAGCAGCGTCTCGACAGGGGCTGTTGAAGCTTTCTTT
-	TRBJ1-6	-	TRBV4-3	CASSQDWAATGNSPLHF	TGCGCCAGCAGCCAAGATTGGGCGGCCACTGGGAATTCACCCCTCCACTTT
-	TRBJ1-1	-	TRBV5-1	CASGNQGSGTTEAFF	TGCGCCAGCGGAAATCAGGGTTCGGGGACAACTGAAGCTTTCTTT
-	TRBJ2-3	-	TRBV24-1	CATSRGRDTQYF	TGTGCCACCTCCAGGGGTAGAGATACGCAGTATTTT
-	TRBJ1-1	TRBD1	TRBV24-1	CATSVPGQGMNTEAFF	TGTGCCACCAGTGTACCGGGACAGGGAATGAACACTGAAGCTTTCTTT